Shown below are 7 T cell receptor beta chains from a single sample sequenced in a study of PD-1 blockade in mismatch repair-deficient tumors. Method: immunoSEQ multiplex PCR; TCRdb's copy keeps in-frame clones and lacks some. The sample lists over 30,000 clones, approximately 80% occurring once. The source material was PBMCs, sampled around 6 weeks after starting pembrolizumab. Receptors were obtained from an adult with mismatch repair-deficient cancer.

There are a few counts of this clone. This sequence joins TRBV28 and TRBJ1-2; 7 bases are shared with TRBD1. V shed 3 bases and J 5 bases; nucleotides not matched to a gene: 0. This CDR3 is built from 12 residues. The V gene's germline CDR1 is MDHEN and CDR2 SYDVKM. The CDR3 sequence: CASSLTGYGYTF. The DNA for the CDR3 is TGTGCCAGCAGTTTGACAGGGTATGGCTACACCTTC.

The CDR3 DNA is TGCGCCAGCAGCTTGACCGGTCAGCCCCAGCATTTT. Translated: CASSLTGQPQHF. This chain uses TRBV5-1 with TRBJ1-5; D is unclear. The V end lost 1 base, the J end lost 6 bases, and 5 bases lay between the germline ends. Germline V lookup: CDR1 SGHRS, CDR2 YFSETQ. The CDR3 runs 12 residues.

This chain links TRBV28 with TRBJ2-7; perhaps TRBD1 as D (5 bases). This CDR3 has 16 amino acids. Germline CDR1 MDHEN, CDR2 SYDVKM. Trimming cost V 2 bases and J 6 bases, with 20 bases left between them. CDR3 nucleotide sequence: TGTGCCAGCAGTTTAAGTACAGGCCTGATTTTAGGCGAGCAGTACTTC. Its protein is CASSLSTGLILGEQYF.

The CDR3 loop is CASGTSALSTDTQYF. Written as DNA, the CDR3 is TGTGCCAGCGGCACTAGCGCTCTCAGCACAGATACGCAGTATTTT. This chain links TRBV5-6 with TRBJ2-3, with 7 bases lining up with TRBD2. The CDR3 runs to 15 residues. J lost 0 bases, V lost 7 bases, and 8 bases had no gene match. Germline values: CDR1 SGHDT, CDR2 YYEEEE.

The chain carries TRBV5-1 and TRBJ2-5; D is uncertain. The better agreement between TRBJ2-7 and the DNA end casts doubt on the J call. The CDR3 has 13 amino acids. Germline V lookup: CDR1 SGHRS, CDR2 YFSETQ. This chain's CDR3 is CASSGGNPYEQYF. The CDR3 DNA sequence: TGCGCCAGCAGCGGCGGTAACCCCTACGAGCAGTACTTC.

The DNA of the CDR3 is TGTGCCAGCAGTTTCCGGACAGGGGGGAACACTGAAGCTTTCTTT. This codes for CASSFRTGGNTEAFF. The chain links TRBV27 to TRBJ1-1; 10 bases fit TRBD1. The ends lost 3 bases at V and 1 base at J; junction bases unmatched: 2. In germline, CDR1 is MNHEY, CDR2 SMNVEV (reference sequence). The CDR3 loop spans 15 amino acids.

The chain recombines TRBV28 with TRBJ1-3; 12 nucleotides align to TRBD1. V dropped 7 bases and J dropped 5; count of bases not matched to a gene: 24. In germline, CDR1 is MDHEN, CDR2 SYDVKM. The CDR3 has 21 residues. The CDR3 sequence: CASKPVGVGTGGLRARNTIYF. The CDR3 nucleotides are TGTGCCAGCAAACCCGTGGGGGTTGGGACAGGGGGCCTAAGAGCGAGAAACACCATATATTTT. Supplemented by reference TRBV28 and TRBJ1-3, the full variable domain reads DVKVTQSSRYLVKRTGEKVFLECVQDMDHENMFWYRQDPGLGLRLIYFSYDVKMKEKGDIPEGYSVSREKKERFSLILESASTNQTSMYLCASKPVGVGTGGLRARNTIYFGEGSWLTVV.